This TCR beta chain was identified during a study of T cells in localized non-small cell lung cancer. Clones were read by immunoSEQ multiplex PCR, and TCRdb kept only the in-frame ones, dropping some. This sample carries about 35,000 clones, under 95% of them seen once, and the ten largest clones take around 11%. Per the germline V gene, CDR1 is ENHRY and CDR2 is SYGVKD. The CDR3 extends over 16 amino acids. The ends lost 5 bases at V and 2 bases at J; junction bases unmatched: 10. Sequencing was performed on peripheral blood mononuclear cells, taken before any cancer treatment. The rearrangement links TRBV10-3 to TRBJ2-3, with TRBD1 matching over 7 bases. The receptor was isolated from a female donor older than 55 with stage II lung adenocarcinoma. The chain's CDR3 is CAISSPGQTITDTQYF. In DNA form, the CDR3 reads TGTGCCATCAGTTCTCCGGGACAGACTATCACAGATACGCAGTATTTT.